This TCR beta chain came from a study of cytomegalovirus exposure and HLA in healthy donors (dated by TCRdb to 2016 to 2017). Study-wide context: According to a later analysis, one platform produced both the 120 validation repertoires and the 700 or so repertoires of the first cohort. The study aimed to test whether cataloging public T cell receptors could reveal signatures of past pathogen exposure. A separate validation cohort of over 95 different subjects was used in addition to the roughly 670-subject first cohort. High-throughput TCR immunosequencing, statistical association of individual TCRs with disease status, and machine learning were combined to predict cytomegalovirus infection status.

The library came from the immunoSEQ multiplex PCR assay. In the paper's pipeline: A statistical classification framework was built to diagnose cytomegalovirus status from the catalog of TCR beta chain sequences. Here the immuneACCESS table is served through TCRdb, limited to in-frame sequences with V and J called. Missing clones are a known gap in these copies; in checked studies unresolved V genes cover under half, and the rest lacks a known reason. Clone size and V and J calls were adopted from that table, with D and trimming inferred from the DNA. Across this sample there are about 65,000 clones, with 92% seen only once. The ten largest account for around 1.4% of the sample. Of note for this clone: Its target antigen remains unknown. No base quality values were provided; no much bigger clone lies one nucleotide off.

The study at large found these results: The validation cohort had no HLA typing available for a later analysis, so co-occurrence within that cohort was assessed over all 120 or so repertoires. The study gave a list of under 200 TCR beta chains associated with cytomegalovirus. Most TCR sequences were observed very rarely across donors, whereas some public TCRs were present in many individuals. A later analysis found that TCRs clustered in the first cohort also tended to co-occur in the 110 or so validation repertoires, with more than 90% of cluster scores above 0. A few of the identified cytomegalovirus-associated TCR beta chains were confirmed in vitro to be specific for cytomegalovirus antigens. According to the authors, the approach could potentially be generalized to other disease states and immunological phenotypes. The classifier was reported to diagnose cytomegalovirus status with high specificity and sensitivity in both the original and validation cohorts.

From cysteine to phenylalanine, the CDR3 is 16 amino acids long. This entry keeps only the CDR3 DNA: 48 bases, framed from base 1. V trim: 4 bases; J trim: 0 bases; unmatched bases: 8. CDR1 and CDR2, per the germline V gene (reference sequence), are LNHDA and SQIVND. The donors belonged to the validation cohort of 90 to 150 subjects, which was separate from the 666-subject first cohort. The chain is made from TRBV19 and TRBJ1-1, with TRBD1 identical over 7 junction bases. The source is a woman aged 18-29 years in good health and CMV-seronegative. Sequencing used PBMCs. Here is the DNA: TGTGCCAGTAGTAAGGGGGCAGGGGGATTGAACACTGAAGCTTTCTTT. Translation gives CASSKGAGGLNTEAFF. Here the CDR3 is joined to the reference TRBV19 and TRBJ1-1 genes, and the full variable domain is: DGGITQSPKYLFRKEGQNVTLSCEQNLNHDAMYWYRQDPGQGLRLIYYSQIVNDFQKGDIAEGYSVSREKKESFPLTVTSAQKNPTAFYLCASSKGAGGLNTEAFFGQGTRLTVV.